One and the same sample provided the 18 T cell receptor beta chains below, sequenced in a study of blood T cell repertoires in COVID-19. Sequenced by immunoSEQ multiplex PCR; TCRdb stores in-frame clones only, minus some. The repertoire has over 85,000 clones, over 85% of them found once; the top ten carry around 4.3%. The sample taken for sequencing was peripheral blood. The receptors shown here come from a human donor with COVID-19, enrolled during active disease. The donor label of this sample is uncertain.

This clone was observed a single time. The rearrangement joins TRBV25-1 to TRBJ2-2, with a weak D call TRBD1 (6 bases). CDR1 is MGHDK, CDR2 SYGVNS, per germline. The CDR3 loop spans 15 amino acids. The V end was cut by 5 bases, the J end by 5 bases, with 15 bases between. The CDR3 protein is CASSNDRRWTGELFF. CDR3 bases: TGTGCCAGCAGTAACGACAGGCGGTGGACCGGGGAGCTGTTTTTT.

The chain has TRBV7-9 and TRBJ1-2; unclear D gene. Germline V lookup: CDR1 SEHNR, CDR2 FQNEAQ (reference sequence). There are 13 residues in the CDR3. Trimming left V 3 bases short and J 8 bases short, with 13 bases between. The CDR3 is CASSFGESGGYTF. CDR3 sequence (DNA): TGTGCCAGCAGCTTCGGGGAATCGGGAGGCTACACCTTC.

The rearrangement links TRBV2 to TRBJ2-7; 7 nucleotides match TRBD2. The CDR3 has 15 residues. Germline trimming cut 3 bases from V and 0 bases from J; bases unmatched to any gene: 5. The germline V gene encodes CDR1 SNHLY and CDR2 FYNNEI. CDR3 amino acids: CASSDWPGGSYEQYF. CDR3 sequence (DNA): TGTGCCAGCAGTGATTGGCCGGGGGGCTCCTACGAGCAGTACTTC.

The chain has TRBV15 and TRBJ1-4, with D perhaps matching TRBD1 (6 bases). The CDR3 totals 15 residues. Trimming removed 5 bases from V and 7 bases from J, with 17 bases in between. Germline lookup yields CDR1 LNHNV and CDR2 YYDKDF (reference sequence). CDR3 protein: CATSLNRASSEKLFF. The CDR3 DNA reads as TGTGCCACCAGCCTCAACAGGGCGTCTAGTGAAAAACTGTTTTTT. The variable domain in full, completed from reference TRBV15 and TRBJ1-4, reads DAMVIQNPRYQVTQFGKPVTLSCSQTLNHNVMYWYQQKSSQAPKLLFHYYDKDFNNEADTPDNFQSRRPNTSFCFLDIRSPGLGDTAMYLCATSLNRASSEKLFFGSGTQLSVL.

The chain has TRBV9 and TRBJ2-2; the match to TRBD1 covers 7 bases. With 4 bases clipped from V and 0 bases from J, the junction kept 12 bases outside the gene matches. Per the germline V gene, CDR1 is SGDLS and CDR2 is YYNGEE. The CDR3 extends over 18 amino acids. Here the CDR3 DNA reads TGTGCCAGCAGCCCGAAAACAGGGGCGAGGGCGAACACCGGGGAGCTGTTTTTT. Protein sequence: CASSPKTGARANTGELFF.

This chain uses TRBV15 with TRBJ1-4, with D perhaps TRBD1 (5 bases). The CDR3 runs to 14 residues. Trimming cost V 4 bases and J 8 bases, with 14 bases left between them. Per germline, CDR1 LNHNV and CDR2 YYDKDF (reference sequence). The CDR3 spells CATSIAGGGEKLFF. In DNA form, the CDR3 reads TGTGCCACCAGCATAGCGGGGGGAGGAGAAAAACTGTTTTTT.

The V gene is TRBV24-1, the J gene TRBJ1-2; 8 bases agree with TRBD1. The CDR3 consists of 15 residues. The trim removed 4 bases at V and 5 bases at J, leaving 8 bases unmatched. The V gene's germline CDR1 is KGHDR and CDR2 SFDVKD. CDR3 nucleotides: TGTGCCACCAGTGACCAAGGACAGGGACCTTATGGCTACACCTTC. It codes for CATSDQGQGPYGYTF.

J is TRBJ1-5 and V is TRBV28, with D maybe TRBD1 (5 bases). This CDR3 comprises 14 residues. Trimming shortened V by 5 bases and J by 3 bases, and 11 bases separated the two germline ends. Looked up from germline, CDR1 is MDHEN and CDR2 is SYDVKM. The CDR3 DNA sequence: TGTGCCAGCAGTGTCGGGGGGACCAATCAGCCCCAGCATTTT. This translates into CASSVGGTNQPQHF.

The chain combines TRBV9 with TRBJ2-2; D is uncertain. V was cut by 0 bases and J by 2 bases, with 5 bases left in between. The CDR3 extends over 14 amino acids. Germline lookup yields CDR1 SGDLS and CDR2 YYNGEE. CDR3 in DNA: TGTGCCAGCAGCGTAGAGCAAAACACCGGGGAGCTGTTTTTT. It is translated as CASSVEQNTGELFF.

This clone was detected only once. The CDR3: CASSSGQGGYGYTF. CDR3 bases: TGTGCCAGCAGCTCCGGACAGGGAGGCTATGGCTACACCTTC. V and J are TRBV11-2 and TRBJ1-2; 8 bases are shared with TRBD1. The V and J ends lost 4 bases and 4 bases, in that order; junction bases with no gene match: 5. The CDR3 has 14 residues. Germline V gene sequence: CDR1 SGHAT, CDR2 FQNNGV.

Here the CDR3 reads CASSEGGRATGANVLTF. DNA of the CDR3: TGTGCCAGCAGCGAAGGAGGGAGGGCCACGGGGGCCAACGTCCTGACTTTC. The chain carries TRBV21-1 and TRBJ2-6; whether TRBD2, the table's D call, matches the DNA was not checked. TRBV21-1 is shown as a pseudogene. This CDR3 spans 17 amino acids.

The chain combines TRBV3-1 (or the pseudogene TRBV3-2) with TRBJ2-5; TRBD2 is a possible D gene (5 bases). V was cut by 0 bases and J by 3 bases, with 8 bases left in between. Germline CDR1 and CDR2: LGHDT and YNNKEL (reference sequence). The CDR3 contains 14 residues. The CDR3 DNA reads TGTGCCAGCAGCCAAGATGCGGGTAAAGAGACCCAGTACTTC. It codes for CASSQDAGKETQYF.

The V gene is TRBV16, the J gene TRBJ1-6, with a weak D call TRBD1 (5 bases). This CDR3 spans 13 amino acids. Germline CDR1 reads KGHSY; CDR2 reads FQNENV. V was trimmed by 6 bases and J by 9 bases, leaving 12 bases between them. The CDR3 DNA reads TGTGCCAGCAGTACGCAGGGTAGTTCACCCCTCCACTTT. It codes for CASSTQGSSPLHF.

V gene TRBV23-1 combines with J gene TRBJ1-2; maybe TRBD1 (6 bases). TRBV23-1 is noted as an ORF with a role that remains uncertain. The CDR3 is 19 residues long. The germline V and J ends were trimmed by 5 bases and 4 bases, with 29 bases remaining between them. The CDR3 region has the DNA TGCGCCAGCAGTTATATCAGAGAATCGGGACACCCCAAGAGCTATGGCTACACCTTC. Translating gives CASSYIRESGHPKSYGYTF.

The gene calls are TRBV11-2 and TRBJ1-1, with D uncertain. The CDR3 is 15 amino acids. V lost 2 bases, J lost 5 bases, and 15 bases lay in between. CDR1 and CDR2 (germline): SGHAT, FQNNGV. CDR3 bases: TGTGCCAGCAGCTTATGGGCATCCCGGGGTACTGAAGCTTTCTTT. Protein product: CASSLWASRGTEAFF.

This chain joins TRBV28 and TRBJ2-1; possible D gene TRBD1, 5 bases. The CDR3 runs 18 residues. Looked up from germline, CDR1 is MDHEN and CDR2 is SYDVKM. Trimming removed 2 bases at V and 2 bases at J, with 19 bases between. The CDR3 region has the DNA TGTGCCAGCAGTTTAAACAGGTACCGACCCGGACCCTACAATGAGCAGTTCTTC. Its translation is CASSLNRYRPGPYNEQFF.

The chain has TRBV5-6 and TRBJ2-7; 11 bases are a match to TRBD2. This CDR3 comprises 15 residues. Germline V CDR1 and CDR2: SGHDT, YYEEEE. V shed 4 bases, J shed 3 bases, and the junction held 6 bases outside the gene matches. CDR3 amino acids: CASSQGLAEIYEQYF. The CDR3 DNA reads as TGTGCCAGCAGCCAGGGACTAGCGGAGATCTACGAGCAGTACTTC.

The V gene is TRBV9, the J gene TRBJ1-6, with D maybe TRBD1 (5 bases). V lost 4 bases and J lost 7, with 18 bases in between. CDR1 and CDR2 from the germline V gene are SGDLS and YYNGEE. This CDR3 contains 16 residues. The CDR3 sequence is CASSPGGVWGNSPLHF. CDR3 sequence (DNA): TGTGCCAGCAGCCCCGGGGGGGTCTGGGGAAATTCACCCCTCCACTTT.